This T cell receptor beta chain was sequenced for a study of blood T cells in healthy people across ages. General observations from the study: Long-lived donors exceeded aged donors in naive CD4+ cells and diversity. Older individuals had lower TCR beta diversity per million T cells (the decline was roughly linear). Unsorted PBMCs ruled out conclusive naive versus antigen-experienced comparison.

CDR1 is SGHRS and CDR2 is YFSETQ in the germline V gene. The CDR3 length is 15 residues. As to this clonotype: The antigen remains undetermined. Compared with germline, one end of the junction differs, possibly owing to a read error.

Donors were healthy Caucasian individuals from Russia aged about 6 to 100. The second PCR ran about 6 to 12 cycles with a sample-barcoded 5' primer and J-beta primers. TCRdb itself ran the 5' RACE reads through MiXCR, one entry per CDR3 protein. The sample has around 1,000,000 distinct CDR3 sequences; 35% to 45% are singletons. Sequencing was done on a sample of blood. This receptor was identified in a man younger than 35 in good health. The chain employs TRBV5-1 and TRBJ1-6, with TRBD1 as a possible D gene (5 bases). CDR3 amino acids: CASSSTGPVSSPPHF. The CDR3 nucleotides read TGCGCCAGCAGCTCCACAGGCCCGGTGAGTTCACCCCCCCACTTT.